This T cell receptor (beta chain) was retrieved from a study of T-cell reconstitution after alpha-beta-depleted transplantation in children. This clonotype has just one count. Unique molecular identifiers were incorporated into the prepared TCRbeta library. A single record per CDR3 protein comes from TCRdb applying MiXCR to the PCR reads. The data hold approximately 350,000 distinct CDR3 sequences, with about an eighth observed a single time. Trimming left V 0 bases short and J 0 bases short, with 18 bases between. The CDR3 totals 18 residues. The germline V gene encodes CDR1 DFQATT and CDR2 SNEGSKA (reference sequence).

The sample here was PBMCs, taken from the stem cell graft. The chain employs TRBV20-1 and TRBJ2-1; D gene unclear. The source is a human donor who donated a stem cell graft to a child with Fanconi anemia. CDR3 nucleotide sequence: TGCAGTGCTAGAGATCCCGGAACAAAATCCAGCTCCTACAATGAGCAGTTCTTC. Translating gives CSARDPGTKSSSYNEQFF.